The 5 T cell receptor beta chains in this list originate from one sample, sequenced in a study of persistence of HIV-infected CD4 T cells. The antigens of these receptors remain unknown. The immunoSEQ assay was version 4, run in survey mode. The method was immunoSEQ multiplex PCR; TCRdb's version includes in-frame clones alone and lacks a portion of them. The sample contains roughly 45,000 clones, 89% of which appear only once. Anti-CD3/anti-CD28 beads served as a nonspecific positive control stimulus. CD4+ T cells upregulating both CD40 ligand and CD69 were sorted as responding cells. The source material was CD4+ T cells sorted from PBMCs after approximately 18-hour stimulation, sampled from a patient who received antiretroviral therapy. These receptor sequences come from an adult man with HIV who was CMV-seropositive.

The chain employs TRBV27 and TRBJ1-2; TRBD1 matches 7 bases. V gave up 4 bases and J gave up 4 bases; unmatched junction bases: 15. This CDR3 is built from 17 residues. Germline assignment: CDR1 MNHEY and CDR2 SMNVEV (reference sequence). The CDR3 region has the DNA TGTGCCAGCAGTTCCGTCCCCCCCGGACAGGTCGGCTATGGCTACACCTTC. Its protein is CASSSVPPGQVGYGYTF.

The rearrangement links TRBV18 to TRBJ1-1; tentatively, D is TRBD1 (5 bases). Trimming took 2 bases from V and 8 from J, leaving 9 bases between them. This CDR3 is built from 12 residues. Germline lookup yields CDR1 KGHSH and CDR2 LQKENI. CDR3 in DNA: TGTGCCAGCTCACCAAGGGCAGGGGAAGCTTTCTTT. Residues: CASSPRAGEAFF.

The sample holds one count of this clone. The chain is built from TRBV27 and TRBJ2-7; 10 bases line up with TRBD2. V lost 6 bases, J lost 3 bases, and 5 bases stayed unmatched. The CDR3 runs 14 residues. Germline V gene lookup returns CDR1 MNHEY and CDR2 SMNVEV (reference sequence). As DNA, the CDR3 is TGTGCCAGCAGACCTAGCGGGGGAAACTACGAGCAGTACTTC. This gives the protein CASRPSGGNYEQYF.

The sample holds one count of this clone. The chain is built from TRBV28 and TRBJ1-1, with D unresolved. The CDR3 is made up of 15 amino acids. Trimming stripped 1 base from V and 1 base from J, with 10 bases between. Looked up from germline, CDR1 is MDHEN and CDR2 is SYDVKM. CDR3 residues: CASSLFNLGNTEAFF. The CDR3 bases are TGTGCCAGCAGTTTATTTAATTTGGGGAACACTGAAGCTTTCTTT.

Notes on this clone: This CDR3 is also generated by other DNA sequences in the sample. This chain connects TRBV25-1 to TRBJ1-6; 9 positions match TRBD1. Germline CDR1 is MGHDK and CDR2 is SYGVNS. The CDR3 is made up of 16 amino acids. V lost 3 bases, J lost 6 bases, and 6 bases stayed unmatched. CDR3 in DNA: TGTGCCAGCAGTGACCGACGACAGGGGGGTAATTCACCCCTCCACTTT. Its translation is CASSDRRQGGNSPLHF.